This T cell receptor beta chain comes out of a study of cytomegalovirus exposure and HLA in healthy donors. Whole-study findings and limits: Usually a TCR sequence was rare, but some public TCRs were found in many donors. Analysis was carried out at a later point, and it linked a missense DCLRE1C variant to TCR beta V- and J-gene trimming. Specificity of a few CMV-associated chains for CMV antigens was verified in vitro. Earlier analysis looked at TCR beta V segments, and most were productive about 87% or about 30% of the time.

The V segment lost 7 bases and the J segment 2 bases; nucleotides outside the gene matches: 4. The CDR3 is made up of 14 amino acids. Germline-derived CDR1 and CDR2 are MDHEN and SYDVKM. PCR employed 60 Vbeta and 13 Jbeta primers. Libraries were prepared by immunoSEQ multiplex PCR; TCRdb keeps only in-frame clonotypes and omits some of them. The sample has fewer than 250,000 clones, 65% to 85% seen once. As for this clone: The antigen is unknown.

This TCR was sampled from a man aged 25 to 40 in good health and CMV-seronegative. The chain employs TRBV28 and TRBJ2-3; 9 bases align to TRBD2. Sequencing input: PBMCs. The CDR3 DNA reads as TGTGCCAGCAAGCTAGCGGGGCCCACAGATACGCAGTATTTT. Residues: CASKLAGPTDTQYF.